Reported below is one TCR beta chain. TCRdb analysed the PCR reads with MiXCR anew, one entry per CDR3 protein. The table lists about half a million distinct CDR3 sequences, under 30% of them singletons. The data were obtained in a study of molecular identifiers for immune sequencing clone quantification. This CDR3 is 16 amino acids long. Germline CDR1 MNHEY, CDR2 SMNVEV (reference sequence). V gave up 3 bases and J gave up 6 bases; unmatched junction bases: 11. Researchers sorted naive CD8 T cells as cells that were CD8+CD4-CCR7+CD45RA+. The TCR comes from a human donor in good health. Some libraries in this study had Jurkat cell RNA spiked in. Material for sequencing was naive CD8+ T cells from blood, with Jurkat cell RNA spiked in. Subset in this sample: FACS-sorted CD8+CD4-CCR7+CD45RA+ naive T cells. The chain links TRBV27 to TRBJ2-1, with 7 bases fitting TRBD2. Written as DNA, the CDR3 is TGTGCCAGCAGTTTGGAGAGTTGGTCTAGCGGCAATGAGCAGTTCTTC. This encodes CASSLESWSSGNEQFF.